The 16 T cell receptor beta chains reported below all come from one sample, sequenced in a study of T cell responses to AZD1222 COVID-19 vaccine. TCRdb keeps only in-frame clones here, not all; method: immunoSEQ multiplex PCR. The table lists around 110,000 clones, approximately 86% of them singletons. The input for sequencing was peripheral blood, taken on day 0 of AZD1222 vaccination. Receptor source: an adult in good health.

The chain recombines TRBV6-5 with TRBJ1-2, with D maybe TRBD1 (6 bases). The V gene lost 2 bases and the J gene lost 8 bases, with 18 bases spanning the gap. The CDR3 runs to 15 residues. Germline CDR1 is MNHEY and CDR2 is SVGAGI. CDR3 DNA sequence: TGTGCCAGCAGTTACCCCCCAGGGGTCCCTGCAGGCTACACCTTC. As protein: CASSYPPGVPAGYTF.

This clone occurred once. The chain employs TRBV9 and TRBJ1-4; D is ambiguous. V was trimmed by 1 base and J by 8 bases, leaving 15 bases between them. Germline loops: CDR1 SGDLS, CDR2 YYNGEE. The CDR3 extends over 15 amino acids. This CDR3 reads CASSVIPGEREKLFF. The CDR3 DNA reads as TGTGCCAGCAGCGTAATTCCAGGAGAGAGGGAAAAACTGTTTTTT.

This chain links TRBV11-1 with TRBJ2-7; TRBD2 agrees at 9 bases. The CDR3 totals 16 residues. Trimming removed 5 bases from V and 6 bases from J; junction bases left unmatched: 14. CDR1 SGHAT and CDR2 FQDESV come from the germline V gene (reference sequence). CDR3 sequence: CASSLTSPGLATEQYF. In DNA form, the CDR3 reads TGTGCCAGCAGCCTCACGAGCCCGGGACTAGCTACCGAGCAGTACTTC. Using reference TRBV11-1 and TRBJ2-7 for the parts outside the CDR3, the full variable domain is EAEVAQSPRYKITEKSQAVAFWCDPISGHATLYWYRQILGQGPELLVQFQDESVVDDSQLPKDRFSAERLKGVDSTLKIQPAELGDSAMYLCASSLTSPGLATEQYFGPGTRLTVT.

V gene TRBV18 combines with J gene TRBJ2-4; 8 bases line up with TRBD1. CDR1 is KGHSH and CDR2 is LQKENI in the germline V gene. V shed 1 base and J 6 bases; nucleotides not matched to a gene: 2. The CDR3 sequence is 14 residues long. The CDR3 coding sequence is TGTGCCAGCTCACCACTAACAGGGGGAAACATTCAGTACTTC. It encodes CASSPLTGGNIQYF.

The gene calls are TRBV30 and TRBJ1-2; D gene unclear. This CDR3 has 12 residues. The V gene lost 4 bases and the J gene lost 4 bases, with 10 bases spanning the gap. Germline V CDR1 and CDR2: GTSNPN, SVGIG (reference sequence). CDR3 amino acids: CAWIGGGYGYTF. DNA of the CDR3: TGTGCCTGGATTGGTGGCGGCTATGGCTACACCTTC.

CDR3 in amino acids: CATQAGRQNQPQHF. In nucleotides, the CDR3 is TGTGCCACCCAAGCGGGTCGGCAGAATCAGCCCCAGCATTTT. This rearrangement joins TRBV19 to TRBJ1-5; D call uncertain. Germline V gene data show CDR1 as LNHDA and CDR2 as SQIVND (reference sequence). There are 14 residues in the CDR3. V shed 10 bases and J shed 4 bases, with 17 bases lying between them. Together with reference TRBV19 and TRBJ1-5, the CDR3 gives the full variable domain: DGGITQSPKYLFRKEGQNVTLSCEQNLNHDAMYWYRQDPGQGLRLIYYSQIVNDFQKGDIAEGYSVSREKKESFPLTVTSAQKNPTAFYLCATQAGRQNQPQHFGDGTRLSIL.

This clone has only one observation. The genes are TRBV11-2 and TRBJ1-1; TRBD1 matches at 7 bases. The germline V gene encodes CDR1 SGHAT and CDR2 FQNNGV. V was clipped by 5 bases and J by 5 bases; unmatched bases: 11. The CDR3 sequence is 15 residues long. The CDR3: CASSPRQGHRTEAFF. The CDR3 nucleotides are TGTGCCAGCAGCCCCCGACAGGGACATAGGACTGAAGCTTTCTTT.

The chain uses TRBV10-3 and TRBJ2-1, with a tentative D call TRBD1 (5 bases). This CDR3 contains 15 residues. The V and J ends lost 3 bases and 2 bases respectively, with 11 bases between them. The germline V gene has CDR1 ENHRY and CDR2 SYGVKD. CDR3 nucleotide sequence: TGTGCCATCAGTGATAAAGGGGCCACCTACAATGAGCAGTTCTTC. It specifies CAISDKGATYNEQFF.

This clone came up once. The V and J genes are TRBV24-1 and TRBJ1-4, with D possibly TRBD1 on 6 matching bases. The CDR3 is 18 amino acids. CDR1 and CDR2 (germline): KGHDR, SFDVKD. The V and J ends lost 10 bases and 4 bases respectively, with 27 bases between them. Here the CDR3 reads CATPTFDRVRQDNEKLFF. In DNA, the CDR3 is TGTGCCACTCCTACGTTTGACAGAGTAAGACAGGATAATGAAAAACTGTTTTTT.

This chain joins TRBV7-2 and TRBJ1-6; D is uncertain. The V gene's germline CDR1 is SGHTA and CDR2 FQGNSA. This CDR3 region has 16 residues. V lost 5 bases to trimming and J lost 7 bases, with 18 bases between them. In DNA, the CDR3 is TGTGCCAGCAGCCCCCGAGACGTGGGCGGCAATTCACCCCTCCACTTT. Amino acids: CASSPRDVGGNSPLHF.

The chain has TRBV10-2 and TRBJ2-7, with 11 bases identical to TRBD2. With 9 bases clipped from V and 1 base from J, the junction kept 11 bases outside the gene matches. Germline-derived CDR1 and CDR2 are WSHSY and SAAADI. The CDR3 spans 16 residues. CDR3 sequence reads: CASLFTSGSPSYEQYF. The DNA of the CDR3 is TGCGCCAGTCTCTTTACTAGCGGGAGTCCATCCTACGAGCAGTACTTC.

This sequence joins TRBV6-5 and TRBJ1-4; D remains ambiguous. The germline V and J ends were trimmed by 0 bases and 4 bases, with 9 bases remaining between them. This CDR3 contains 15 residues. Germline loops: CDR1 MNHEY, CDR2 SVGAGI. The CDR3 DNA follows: TGTGCCAGCAGTTACTCAGGGTTGTTTAATGAAAAACTGTTTTTT. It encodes CASSYSGLFNEKLFF.

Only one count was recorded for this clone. CDR3 sequence (DNA): TGTGCCAGCAGTAACAGTTATTACTACGAGCAGTACTTC. Protein: CASSNSYYYEQYF. This chain joins TRBV6-5 and TRBJ2-7; D gene unclear. Looked up from germline, CDR1 is MNHEY and CDR2 is SVGAGI. CDR3 length equals 13 residues. The V gene lost 5 bases and the J gene lost 3 bases, with 11 bases spanning the gap.

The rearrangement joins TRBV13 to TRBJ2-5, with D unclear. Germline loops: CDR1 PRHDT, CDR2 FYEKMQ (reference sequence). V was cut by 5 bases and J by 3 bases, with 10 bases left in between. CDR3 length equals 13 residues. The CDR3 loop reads CASSPPSEETQYF. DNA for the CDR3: TGTGCCAGCAGCCCCCCCTCTGAAGAGACCCAGTACTTC.

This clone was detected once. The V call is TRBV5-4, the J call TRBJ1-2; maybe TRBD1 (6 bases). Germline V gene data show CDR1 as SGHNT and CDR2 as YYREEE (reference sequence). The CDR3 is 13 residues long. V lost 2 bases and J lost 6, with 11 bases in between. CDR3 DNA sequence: TGTGCCAGCAGCTTTGGAGGGGGTGATGGCTACACCTTC. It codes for CASSFGGGDGYTF. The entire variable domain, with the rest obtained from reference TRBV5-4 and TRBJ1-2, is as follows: ETGVTQSPTHLIKTRGQQVTLRCSSQSGHNTVSWYQQALGQGPQFIFQYYREEENGRGNFPPRFSGLQFPNYSSELNVNALELDDSALYLCASSFGGGDGYTFGSGTRLTVV.

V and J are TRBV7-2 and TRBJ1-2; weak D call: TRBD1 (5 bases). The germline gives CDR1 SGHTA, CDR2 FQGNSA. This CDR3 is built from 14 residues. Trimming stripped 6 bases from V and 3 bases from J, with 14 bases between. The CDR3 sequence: CASRPAGGDYGYTF. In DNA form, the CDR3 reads TGTGCCAGCAGGCCAGCCGGGGGTGACTATGGCTACACCTTC.